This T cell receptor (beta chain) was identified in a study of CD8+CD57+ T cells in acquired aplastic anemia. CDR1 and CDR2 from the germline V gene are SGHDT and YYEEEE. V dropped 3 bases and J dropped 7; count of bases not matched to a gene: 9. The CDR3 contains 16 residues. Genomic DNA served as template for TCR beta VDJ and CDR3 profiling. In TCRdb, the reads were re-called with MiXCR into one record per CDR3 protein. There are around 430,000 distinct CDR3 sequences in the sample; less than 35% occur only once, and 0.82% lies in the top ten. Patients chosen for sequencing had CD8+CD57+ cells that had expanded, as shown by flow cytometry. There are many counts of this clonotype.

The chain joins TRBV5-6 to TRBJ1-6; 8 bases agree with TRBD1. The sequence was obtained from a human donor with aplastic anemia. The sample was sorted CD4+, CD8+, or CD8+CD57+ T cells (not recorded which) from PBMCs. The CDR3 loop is CASSSIGQGRNSPLHF. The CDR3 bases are TGTGCCAGCAGCTCAATCGGACAGGGCCGAAATTCACCCCTCCACTTT.